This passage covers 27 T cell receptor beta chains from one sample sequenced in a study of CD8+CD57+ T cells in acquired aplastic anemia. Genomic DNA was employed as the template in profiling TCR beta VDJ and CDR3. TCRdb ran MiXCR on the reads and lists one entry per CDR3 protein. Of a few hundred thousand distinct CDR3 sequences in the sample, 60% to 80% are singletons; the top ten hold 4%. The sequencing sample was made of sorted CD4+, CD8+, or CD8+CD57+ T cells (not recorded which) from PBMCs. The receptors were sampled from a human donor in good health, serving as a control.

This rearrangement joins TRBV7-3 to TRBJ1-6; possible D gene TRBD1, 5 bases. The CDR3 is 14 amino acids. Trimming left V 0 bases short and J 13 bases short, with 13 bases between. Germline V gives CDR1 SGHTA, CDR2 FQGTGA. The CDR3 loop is CASSLTGLSSPLHF. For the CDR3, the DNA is TGTGCCAGCAGCTTAACGGGGCTGAGCTCTCCCCTCCACTTT.

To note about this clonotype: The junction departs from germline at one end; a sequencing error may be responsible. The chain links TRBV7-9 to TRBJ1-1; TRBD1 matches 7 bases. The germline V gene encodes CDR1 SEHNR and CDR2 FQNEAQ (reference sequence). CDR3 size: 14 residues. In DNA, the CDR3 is TGTGCCAGCAGATTAGAGGGACAGAACTCTGAAGCTTCCTTT. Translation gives CASRLEGQNSEASF.

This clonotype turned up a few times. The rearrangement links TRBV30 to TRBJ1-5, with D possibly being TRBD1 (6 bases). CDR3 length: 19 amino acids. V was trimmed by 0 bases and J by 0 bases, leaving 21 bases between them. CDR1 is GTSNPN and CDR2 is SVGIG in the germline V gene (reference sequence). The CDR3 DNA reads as TGTGCCTGGAGTGTACCAACTTTTCAGGGGCTCTATAGCAATCAGCCCCAGCATTTT. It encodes CAWSVPTFQGLYSNQPQHF.

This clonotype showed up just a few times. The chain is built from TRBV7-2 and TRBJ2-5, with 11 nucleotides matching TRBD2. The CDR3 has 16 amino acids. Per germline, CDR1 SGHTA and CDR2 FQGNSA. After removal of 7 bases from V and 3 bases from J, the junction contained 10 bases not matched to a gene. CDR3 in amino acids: CASIKAYSGGEETQYF. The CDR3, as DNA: TGTGCCAGCATCAAAGCTTATAGCGGGGGGGAAGAGACCCAGTACTTC.

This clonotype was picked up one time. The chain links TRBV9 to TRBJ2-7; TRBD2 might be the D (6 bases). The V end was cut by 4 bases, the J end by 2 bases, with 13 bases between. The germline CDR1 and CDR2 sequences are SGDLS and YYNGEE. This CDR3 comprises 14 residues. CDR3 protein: CASSYHKRAYEQYF. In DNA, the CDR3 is TGTGCCAGCAGCTACCACAAGCGGGCCTACGAGCAGTACTTC.

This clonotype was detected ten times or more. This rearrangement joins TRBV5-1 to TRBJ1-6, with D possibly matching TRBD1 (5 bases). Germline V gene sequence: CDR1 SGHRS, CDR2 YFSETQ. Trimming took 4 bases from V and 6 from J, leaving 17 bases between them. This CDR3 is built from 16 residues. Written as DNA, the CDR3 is TGCGCCAGCAGCGAATACGGGGGTTCCCTTAATTCACCCCTCCACTTT. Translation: CASSEYGGSLNSPLHF.

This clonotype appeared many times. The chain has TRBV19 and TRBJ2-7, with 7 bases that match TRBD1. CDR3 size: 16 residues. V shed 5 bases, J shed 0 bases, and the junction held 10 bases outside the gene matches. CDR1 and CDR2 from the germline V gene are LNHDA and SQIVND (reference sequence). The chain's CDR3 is CASSAGVGQSSYEQYF. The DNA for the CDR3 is TGTGCCAGTAGTGCCGGAGTGGGACAGAGCTCCTACGAGCAGTACTTC.

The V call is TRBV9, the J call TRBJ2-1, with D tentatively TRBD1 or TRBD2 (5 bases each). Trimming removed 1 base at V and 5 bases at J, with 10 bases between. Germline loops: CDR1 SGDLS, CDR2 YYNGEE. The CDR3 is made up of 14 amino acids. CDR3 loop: CASSVSGTHNEQFF. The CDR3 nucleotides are TGTGCCAGCAGCGTATCCGGGACCCACAATGAGCAGTTCTTC.

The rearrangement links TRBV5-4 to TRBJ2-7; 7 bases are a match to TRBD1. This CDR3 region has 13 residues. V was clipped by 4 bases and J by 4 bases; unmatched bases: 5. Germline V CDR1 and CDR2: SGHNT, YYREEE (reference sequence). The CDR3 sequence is CASSQRTGYEQYF. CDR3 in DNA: TGTGCCAGCAGCCAGAGGACAGGATACGAGCAGTACTTC. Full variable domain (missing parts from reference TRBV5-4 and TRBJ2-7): ETGVTQSPTHLIKTRGQQVTLRCSSQSGHNTVSWYQQALGQGPQFIFQYYREEENGRGNFPPRFSGLQFPNYSSELNVNALELDDSALYLCASSQRTGYEQYFGPGTRLTVT.

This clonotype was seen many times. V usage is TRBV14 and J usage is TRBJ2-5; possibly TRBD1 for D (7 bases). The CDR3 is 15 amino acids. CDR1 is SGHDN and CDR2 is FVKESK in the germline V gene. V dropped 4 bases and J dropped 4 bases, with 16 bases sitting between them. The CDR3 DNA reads TGTGCCAGCAGCCGATACGGGGGACAGCTAGAGACCCAGTACTTC. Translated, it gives CASSRYGGQLETQYF.

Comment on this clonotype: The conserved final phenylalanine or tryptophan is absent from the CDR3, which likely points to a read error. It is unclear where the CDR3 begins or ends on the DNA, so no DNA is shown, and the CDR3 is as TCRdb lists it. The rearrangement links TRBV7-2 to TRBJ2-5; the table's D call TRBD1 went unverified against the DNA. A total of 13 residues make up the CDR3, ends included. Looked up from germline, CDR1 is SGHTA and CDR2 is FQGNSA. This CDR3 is CASSWRQGLYEQY.

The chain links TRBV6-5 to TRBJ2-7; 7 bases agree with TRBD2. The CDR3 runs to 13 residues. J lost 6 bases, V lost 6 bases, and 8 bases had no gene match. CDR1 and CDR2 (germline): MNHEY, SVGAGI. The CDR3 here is CASSVAAGSEQYF. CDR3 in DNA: TGTGCCAGCAGCGTAGCAGCGGGATCCGAGCAGTACTTC.

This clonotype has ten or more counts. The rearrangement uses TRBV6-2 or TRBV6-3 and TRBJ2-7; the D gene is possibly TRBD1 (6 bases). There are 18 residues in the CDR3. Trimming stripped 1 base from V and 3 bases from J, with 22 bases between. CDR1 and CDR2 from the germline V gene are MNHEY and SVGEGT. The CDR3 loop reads CASSYFSGDPQPFYEQYF. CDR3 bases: TGTGCCAGCAGTTACTTCTCAGGGGATCCTCAGCCCTTCTACGAGCAGTACTTC.

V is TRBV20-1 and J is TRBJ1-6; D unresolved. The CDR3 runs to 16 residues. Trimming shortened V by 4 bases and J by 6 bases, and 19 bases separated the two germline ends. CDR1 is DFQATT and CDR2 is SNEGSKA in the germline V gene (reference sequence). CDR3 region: CSATIPRPGTNSPLHF. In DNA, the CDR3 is TGCAGTGCTACGATCCCGAGACCAGGTACTAATTCACCCCTCCACTTT.

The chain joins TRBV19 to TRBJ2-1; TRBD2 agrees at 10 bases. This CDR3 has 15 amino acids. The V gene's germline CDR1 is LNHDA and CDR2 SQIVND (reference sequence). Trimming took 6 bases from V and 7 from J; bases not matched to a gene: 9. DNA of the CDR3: TGTGCCAGTAGACCGGAGCGGGGGGGCAGAAATGAGCAGTTCTTC. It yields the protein CASRPERGGRNEQFF.

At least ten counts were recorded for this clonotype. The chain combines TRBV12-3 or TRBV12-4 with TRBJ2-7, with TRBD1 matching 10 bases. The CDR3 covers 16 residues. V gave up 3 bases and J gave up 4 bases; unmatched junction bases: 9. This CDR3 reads CASSFRPGTGAYEQYF. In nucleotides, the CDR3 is TGTGCCAGCAGTTTCCGGCCCGGGACAGGGGCTTACGAGCAGTACTTC.

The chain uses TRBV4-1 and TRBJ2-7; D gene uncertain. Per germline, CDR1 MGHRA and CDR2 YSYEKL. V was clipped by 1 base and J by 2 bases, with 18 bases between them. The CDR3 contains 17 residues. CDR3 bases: TGCGCCAGCAGCCAAGTAACGGCAGGACCCTTTACCTACGAGCAGTACTTC. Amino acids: CASSQVTAGPFTYEQYF.

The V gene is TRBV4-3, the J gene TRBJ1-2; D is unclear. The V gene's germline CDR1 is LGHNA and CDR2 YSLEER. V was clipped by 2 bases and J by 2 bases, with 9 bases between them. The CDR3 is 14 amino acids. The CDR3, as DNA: TGCGCCAGCAGCCAACTGGGCGCGAACTATGGCTACACCTTC. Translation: CASSQLGANYGYTF.

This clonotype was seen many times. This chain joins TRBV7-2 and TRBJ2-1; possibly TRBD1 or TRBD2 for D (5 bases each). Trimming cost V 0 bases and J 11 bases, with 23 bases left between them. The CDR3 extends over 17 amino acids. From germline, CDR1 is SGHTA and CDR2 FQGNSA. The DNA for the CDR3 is TGTGCCAGCAGCTTAGCTTACTCTAGTGAAGGGACCTTTCAGCAGTTCTTC. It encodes CASSLAYSSEGTFQQFF.

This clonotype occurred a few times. DNA for the CDR3: TGCGCCAGCAGTGGCATAGCGGGGGGAACCACAGATACGCAGTATTTT. Translating it yields CASSGIAGGTTDTQYF. V gene TRBV10-2 combines with J gene TRBJ2-3; 10 bases are a match to TRBD2. CDR1 is WSHSY, CDR2 SAAADI, per germline. V dropped 4 bases and J dropped 2; count of bases not matched to a gene: 6. This CDR3 spans 16 amino acids.

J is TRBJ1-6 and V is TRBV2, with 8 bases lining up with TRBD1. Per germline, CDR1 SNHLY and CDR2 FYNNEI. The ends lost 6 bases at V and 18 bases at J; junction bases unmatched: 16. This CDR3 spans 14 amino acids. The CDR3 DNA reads TGTGCCAGCAGAGCGGACAGGGAAAGCGGGCCGCACCACTTT. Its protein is CASRADRESGPHHF.

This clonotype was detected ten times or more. The CDR3 nucleotides read TGTGCCAGCAGAGCCCAGGGGTTGACCCAGTACTTC. This codes for CASRAQGLTQYF. This sequence joins TRBV6-5 and TRBJ2-5, with D possibly matching TRBD1 (6 bases). The CDR3 runs 12 residues. Germline CDR1 is MNHEY and CDR2 is SVGAGI. V lost 6 bases and J lost 7, with 12 bases in between.

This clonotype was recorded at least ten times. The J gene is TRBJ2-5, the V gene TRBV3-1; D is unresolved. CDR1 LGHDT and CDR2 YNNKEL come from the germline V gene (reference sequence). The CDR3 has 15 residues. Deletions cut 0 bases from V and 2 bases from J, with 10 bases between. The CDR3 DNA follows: TGTGCCAGCAGCCAAGACGCGACACAACAAGAGACCCAGTACTTC. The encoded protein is CASSQDATQQETQYF.

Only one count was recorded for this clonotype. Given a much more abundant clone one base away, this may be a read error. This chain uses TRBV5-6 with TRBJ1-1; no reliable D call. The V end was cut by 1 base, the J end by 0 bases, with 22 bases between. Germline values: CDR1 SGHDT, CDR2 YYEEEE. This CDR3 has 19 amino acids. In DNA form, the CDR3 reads TGTGCCAGCAGCTTGTCTAGAAGGAGTGCTCAACCCATGAACACTGAAGCTTTCTTT. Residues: CASSLSRRSAQPMNTEAFF.

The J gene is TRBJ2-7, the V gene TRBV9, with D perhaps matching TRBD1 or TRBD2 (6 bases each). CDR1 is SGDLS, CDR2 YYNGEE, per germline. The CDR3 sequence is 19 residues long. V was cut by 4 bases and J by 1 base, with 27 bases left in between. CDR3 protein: CASSLSGGGGSPWSYEQYF. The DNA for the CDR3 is TGTGCCAGCAGCTTGTCTGGTGGAGGGGGGTCTCCTTGGTCCTACGAGCAGTACTTC. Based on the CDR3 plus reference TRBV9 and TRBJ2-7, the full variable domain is DSGVTQTPKHLITATGQRVTLRCSPRSGDLSVYWYQQSLDQGLQFLIQYYNGEERAKGNILERFSAQQFPDLHSELNLSSLELGDSALYFCASSLSGGGGSPWSYEQYFGPGTRLTVT.

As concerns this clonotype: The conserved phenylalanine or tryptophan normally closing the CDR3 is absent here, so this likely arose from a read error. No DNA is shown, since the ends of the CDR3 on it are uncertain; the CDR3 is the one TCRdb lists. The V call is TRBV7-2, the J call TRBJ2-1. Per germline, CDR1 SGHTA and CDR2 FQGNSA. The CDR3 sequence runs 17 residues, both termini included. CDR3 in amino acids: CASSLEGNTEAFNEQGT.

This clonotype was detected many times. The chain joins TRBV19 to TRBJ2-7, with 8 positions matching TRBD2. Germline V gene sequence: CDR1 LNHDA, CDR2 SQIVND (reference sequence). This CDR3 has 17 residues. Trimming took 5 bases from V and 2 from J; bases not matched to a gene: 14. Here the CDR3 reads CASSRLRVAGKPYEQYF. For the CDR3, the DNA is TGTGCCAGTAGTCGGCTAAGAGTAGCGGGGAAACCCTACGAGCAGTACTTC.